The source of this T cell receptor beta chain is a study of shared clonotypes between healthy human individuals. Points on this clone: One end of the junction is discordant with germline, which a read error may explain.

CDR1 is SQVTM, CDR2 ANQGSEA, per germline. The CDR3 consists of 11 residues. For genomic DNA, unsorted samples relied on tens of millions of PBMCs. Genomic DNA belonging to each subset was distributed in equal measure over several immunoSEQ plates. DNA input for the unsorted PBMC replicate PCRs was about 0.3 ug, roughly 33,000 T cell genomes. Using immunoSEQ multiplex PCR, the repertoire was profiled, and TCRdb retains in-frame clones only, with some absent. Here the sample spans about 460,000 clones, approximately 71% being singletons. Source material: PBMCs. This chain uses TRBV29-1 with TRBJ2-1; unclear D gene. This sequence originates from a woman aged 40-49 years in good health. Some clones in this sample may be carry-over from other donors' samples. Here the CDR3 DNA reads TGCAGCGTTAAAGACTGGAATGAGCAGTTCTTC. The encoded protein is CSVKDWNEQFF.